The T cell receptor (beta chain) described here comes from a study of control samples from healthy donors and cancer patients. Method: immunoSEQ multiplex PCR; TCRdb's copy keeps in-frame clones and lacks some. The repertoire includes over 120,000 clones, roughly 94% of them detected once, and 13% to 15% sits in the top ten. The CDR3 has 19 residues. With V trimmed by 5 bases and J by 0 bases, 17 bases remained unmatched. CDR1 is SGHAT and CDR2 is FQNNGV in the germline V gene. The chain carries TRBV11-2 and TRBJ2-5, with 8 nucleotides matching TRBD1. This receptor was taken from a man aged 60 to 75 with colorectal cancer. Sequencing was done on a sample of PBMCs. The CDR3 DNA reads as TGTGCCAGCAGCATAAGGCGGGACAGGAAACTTACCTACCAAGAGACCCAGTACTTC. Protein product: CASSIRRDRKLTYQETQYF.